These T cell receptor beta chains were read from a single sample in a study of tumor and adjacent non-tumor tissue in lung cancer. TCRdb re-called the multiplex PCR reads through MiXCR, storing one row per CDR3 protein. There are under 100,000 distinct CDR3 sequences in the sample; about three fifths occur only once, and approximately 15% lies in the top ten. Sequenced: lung tumor tissue. The origin of the receptors is a man between 70 and 80 years old with non-small cell lung cancer. The CDR3 runs from the conserved cysteine through the conserved F or W. D genes are given only for firm matches. Clone size is shown for a subset of rows, as once, few, many or a class of expanded clone.

J gene | V gene | D gene | clone size | CDR3 DNA | CDR3 protein
TRBJ2-7 | TRBV5-1 | NA | few | TGCGCCAGCAGCTTCGGGTCCACCGCCGAGCAGTACTTC | CASSFGSTAEQYF
TRBJ2-4 | TRBV5-1 | NA | NA | TGCGCCAACAGCGGCGGAAACATTCAGTACTTC | CANSGGNIQYF
TRBJ1-2 | TRBV29-1 | NA | NA | TGCAGCGTTGAAGATTTGCGTTACGGCTACACCTTC | CSVEDLRYGYTF
TRBJ2-5 | TRBV11-2 | NA | NA | TGTACCAGCAGCTTAGGACACGGTGGGGAGACCCAGTACTTC | CTSSLGHGGETQYF
TRBJ2-7 | TRBV5-1 | NA | NA | TGCGCCAGCAGCTTCGGGTCCGCCGCCGAGCAGTACTTC | CASSFGSAAEQYF
TRBJ2-7 | TRBV6-5 | TRBD2 | few | TGTGCCAGCAGCCCGGGAGGAGCGGGAGCGGGTGTGCAGCAGTACTTC | CASSPGGAGAGVQQYF
TRBJ1-6 | TRBV6-5 | NA | NA | TGTGCCACCAGGCAGACAAGGATGAATTCACCCCTCCACTTT | CATRQTRMNSPLHF
TRBJ2-3 | TRBV19 | TRBD2 | few | TGTGCCAGTAGCACCTCCGGGACTAGCGGGAGGGCCTACCCAGATACGCAGTATTTT | CASSTSGTSGRAYPDTQYF
TRBJ1-2 | TRBV6-5 | TRBD1 | NA | TGTGCAAGCAGACGCTGTCTCCGGGACAGGGTCGGCTACACCTTC | CASRRCLRDRVGYTF
TRBJ2-7 | TRBV29-1 | TRBD1 | NA | TGCAGTGTTAATGGGGAACGTGAACAGGGGTTTAGGGTCTACGAGCAGTACTTC | CSVNGEREQGFRVYEQYF
TRBJ2-3 | TRBV10-3 | NA | once | TGTGCCATCAGTGAAGCGGGTGGGCCCCCAGATACGCAGTTTTTT | CAISEAGGPPDTQFF
TRBJ2-7 | TRBV4-1 | NA | NA | TGCGCCAGCAGCCCCACGGGGAGAGGCTACGAGCAGTACTTC | CASSPTGRGYEQYF
TRBJ1-5 | TRBV29-1 | NA | many | TGCAGCGTGAAGGACGGTAATCAGCCCCAGCATTTT | CSVKDGNQPQHF
TRBJ2-1 | TRBV29-1 | TRBD2 | NA | TGCAGCCACTGGGGACTAGCGGGAGGGTATGAGCAGTTCTTC | CSHWGLAGGYEQFF
TRBJ1-2 | TRBV11-2 | TRBD1 | once | TGCGCCAGCAGCTTCCTGGGACAGAGGTCTAACTATGACTACACCTTC | CASSFLGQRSNYDYTF
TRBJ2-7 | TRBV20-1 | TRBD1 | NA | TGCAGTGCTAGTGACCCCGGGACAGCTACCTACGAGCAGTACTTC | CSASDPGTATYEQYF
TRBJ2-5 | TRBV6-1 | TRBD2 | NA | TGTGTCAGCATAAGGACTAGCGGGGGGATCCAAGAGACCCAGTACTTC | CVSIRTSGGIQETQYF